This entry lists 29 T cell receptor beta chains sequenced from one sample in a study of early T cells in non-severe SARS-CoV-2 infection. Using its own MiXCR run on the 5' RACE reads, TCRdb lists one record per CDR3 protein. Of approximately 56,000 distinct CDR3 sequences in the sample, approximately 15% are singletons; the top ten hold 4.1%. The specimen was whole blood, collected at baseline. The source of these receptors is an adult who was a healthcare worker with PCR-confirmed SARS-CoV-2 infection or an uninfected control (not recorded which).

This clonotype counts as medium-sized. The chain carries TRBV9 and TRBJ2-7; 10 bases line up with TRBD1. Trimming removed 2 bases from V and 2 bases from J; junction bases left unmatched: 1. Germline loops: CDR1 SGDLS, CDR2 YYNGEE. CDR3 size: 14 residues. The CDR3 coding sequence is TGTGCCAGCAGCGTGGGACAGGGGACCTACGAGCAGTACTTC. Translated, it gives CASSVGQGTYEQYF.

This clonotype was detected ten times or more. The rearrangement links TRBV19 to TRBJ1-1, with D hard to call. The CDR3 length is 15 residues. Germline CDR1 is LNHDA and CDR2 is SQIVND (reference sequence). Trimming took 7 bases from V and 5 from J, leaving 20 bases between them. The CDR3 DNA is TGTGCCAGTACCCCGCTGGTGGGGTTAAGAACTGAAGCTTTCTTT. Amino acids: CASTPLVGLRTEAFF.

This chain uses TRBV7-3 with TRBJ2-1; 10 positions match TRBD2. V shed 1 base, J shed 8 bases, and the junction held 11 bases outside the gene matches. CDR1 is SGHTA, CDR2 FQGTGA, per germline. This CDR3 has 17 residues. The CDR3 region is CASSLNPASGRYHEQFF. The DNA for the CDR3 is TGTGCCAGCAGCTTAAATCCCGCTAGCGGGAGATACCATGAGCAGTTCTTC.

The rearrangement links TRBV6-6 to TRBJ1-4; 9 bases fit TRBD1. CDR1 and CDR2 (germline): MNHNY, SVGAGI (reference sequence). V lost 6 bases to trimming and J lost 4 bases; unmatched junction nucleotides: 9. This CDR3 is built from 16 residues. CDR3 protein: CASRHPGQGGNEKLFF. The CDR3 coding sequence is TGTGCCAGCAGACATCCGGGACAGGGTGGTAATGAAAAACTGTTTTTT.

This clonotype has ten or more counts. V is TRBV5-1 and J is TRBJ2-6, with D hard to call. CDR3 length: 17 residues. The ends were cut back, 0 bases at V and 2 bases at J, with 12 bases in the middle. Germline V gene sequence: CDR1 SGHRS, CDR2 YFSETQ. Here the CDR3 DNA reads TGCGCCAGCAGCTTGGTAGCCGGAAGGGCTGGGGCCAACGTCCTGACTTTC. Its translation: CASSLVAGRAGANVLTF.

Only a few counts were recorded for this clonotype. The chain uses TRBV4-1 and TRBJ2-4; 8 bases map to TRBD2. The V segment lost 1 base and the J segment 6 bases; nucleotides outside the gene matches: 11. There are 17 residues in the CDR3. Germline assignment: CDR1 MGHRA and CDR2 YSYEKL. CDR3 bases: TGCGCCAGCAGCCAAGGAGCCTTTGGCGGGGGGCTAAACATTCAGTACTTC. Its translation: CASSQGAFGGGLNIQYF.

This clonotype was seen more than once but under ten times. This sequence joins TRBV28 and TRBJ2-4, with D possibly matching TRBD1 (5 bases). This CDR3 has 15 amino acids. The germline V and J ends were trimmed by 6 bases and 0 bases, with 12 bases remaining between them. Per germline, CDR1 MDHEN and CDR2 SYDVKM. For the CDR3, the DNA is TGTGCCAGCAGCCAGGACATATTAGCCAAAAACATTCAGTACTTC. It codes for CASSQDILAKNIQYF. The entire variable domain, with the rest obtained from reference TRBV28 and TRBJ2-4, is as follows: DVKVTQSSRYLVKRTGEKVFLECVQDMDHENMFWYRQDPGLGLRLIYFSYDVKMKEKGDIPEGYSVSREKKERFSLILESASTNQTSMYLCASSQDILAKNIQYFGAGTRLSVL.

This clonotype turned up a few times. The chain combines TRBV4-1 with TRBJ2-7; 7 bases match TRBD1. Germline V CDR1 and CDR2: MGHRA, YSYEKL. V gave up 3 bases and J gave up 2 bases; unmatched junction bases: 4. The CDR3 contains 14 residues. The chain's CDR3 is CASSQGTATYEQYF. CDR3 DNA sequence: TGCGCCAGCAGCCAGGGGACAGCCACCTACGAGCAGTACTTC.

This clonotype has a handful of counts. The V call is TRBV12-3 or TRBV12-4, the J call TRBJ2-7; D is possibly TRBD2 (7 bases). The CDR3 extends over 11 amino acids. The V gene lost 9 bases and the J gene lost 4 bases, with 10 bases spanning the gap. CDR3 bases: TGTGCCAGTCGGGGGGCTTACGAGCAGTACTTC. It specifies CASRGAYEQYF.

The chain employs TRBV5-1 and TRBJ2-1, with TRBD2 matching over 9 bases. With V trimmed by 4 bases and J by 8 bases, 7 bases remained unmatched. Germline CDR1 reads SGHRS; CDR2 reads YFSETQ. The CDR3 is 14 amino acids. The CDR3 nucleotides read TGCGCCAGCAGCCCTCAGCGGGGGGTAGATGAGCAGTTCTTC. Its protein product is CASSPQRGVDEQFF.

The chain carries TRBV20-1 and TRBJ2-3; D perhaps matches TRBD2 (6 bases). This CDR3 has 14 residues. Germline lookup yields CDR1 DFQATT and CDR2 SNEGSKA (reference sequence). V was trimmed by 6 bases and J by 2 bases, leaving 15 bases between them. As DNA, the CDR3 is TGCAGTGCCCCGCGGGACTTCAACACAGATACGCAGTATTTT. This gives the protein CSAPRDFNTDTQYF.

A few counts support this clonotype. The CDR3 nucleotides are TGTGCCAGCAGCCTACGCCAGGGCCCTTCCTACGAGCAGTACTTC. It codes for CASSLRQGPSYEQYF. The gene calls are TRBV4-2 and TRBJ2-7, with a possible D match to TRBD1 (5 bases). Per the germline V gene, CDR1 is LGHNA and CDR2 is YNFKEQ. The V and J ends lost 4 bases and 1 base respectively, with 14 bases between them. This CDR3 has 15 residues.

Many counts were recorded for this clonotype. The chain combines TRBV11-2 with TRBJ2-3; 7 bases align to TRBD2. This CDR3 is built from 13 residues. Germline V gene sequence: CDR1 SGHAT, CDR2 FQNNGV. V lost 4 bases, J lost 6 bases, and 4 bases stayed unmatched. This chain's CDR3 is CASSSGTKDTQYF. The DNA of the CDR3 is TGTGCCAGCAGCTCCGGGACTAAGGATACGCAGTATTTT.

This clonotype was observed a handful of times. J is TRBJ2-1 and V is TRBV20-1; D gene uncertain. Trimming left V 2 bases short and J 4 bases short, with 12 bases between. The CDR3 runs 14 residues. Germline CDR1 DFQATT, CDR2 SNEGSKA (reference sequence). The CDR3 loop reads CSARPPASYNEQFF. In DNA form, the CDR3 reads TGCAGTGCTAGACCCCCAGCTTCTTACAATGAGCAGTTCTTC.

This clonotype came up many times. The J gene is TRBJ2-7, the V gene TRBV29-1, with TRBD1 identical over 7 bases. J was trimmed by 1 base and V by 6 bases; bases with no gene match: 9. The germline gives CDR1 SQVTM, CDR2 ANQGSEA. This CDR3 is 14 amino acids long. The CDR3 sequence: CSVAGGAESYEQYF. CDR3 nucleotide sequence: TGCAGCGTCGCAGGGGGAGCGGAGTCCTACGAGCAGTACTTC.

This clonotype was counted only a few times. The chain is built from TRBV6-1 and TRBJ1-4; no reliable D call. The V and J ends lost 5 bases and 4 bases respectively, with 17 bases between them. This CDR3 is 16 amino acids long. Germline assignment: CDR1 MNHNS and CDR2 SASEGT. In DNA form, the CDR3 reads TGTGCCAGCAGTACGGACGGGAATCGAATTAATGAAAAACTGTTTTTT. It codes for CASSTDGNRINEKLFF.

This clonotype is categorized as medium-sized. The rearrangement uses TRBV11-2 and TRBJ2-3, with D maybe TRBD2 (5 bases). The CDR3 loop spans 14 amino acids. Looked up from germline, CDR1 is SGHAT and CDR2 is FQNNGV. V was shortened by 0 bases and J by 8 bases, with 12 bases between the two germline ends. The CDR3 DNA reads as TGTGCCAGCAGCTTAGAAGTCCCGGGAACTACGCAGTATTTT. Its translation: CASSLEVPGTTQYF.

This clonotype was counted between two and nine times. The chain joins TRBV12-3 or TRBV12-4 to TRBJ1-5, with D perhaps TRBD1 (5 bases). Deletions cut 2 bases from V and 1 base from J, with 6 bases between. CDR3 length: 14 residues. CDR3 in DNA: TGTGCCAGCAGTTTATGGGGCAGCAATCAGCCCCAGCATTTT. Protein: CASSLWGSNQPQHF.

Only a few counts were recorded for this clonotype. CDR3 residues: CASSYGTGKTDTQYF. CDR3 nucleotides: TGTGCCAGCAGTTACGGGACAGGGAAGACAGATACGCAGTATTTT. The V call is TRBV6-6, the J call TRBJ2-3; TRBD1 agrees at 9 bases. This CDR3 spans 15 amino acids. Germline V lookup: CDR1 MNHNY, CDR2 SVGAGI (reference sequence). J was trimmed by 3 bases and V by 2 bases; bases with no gene match: 3.

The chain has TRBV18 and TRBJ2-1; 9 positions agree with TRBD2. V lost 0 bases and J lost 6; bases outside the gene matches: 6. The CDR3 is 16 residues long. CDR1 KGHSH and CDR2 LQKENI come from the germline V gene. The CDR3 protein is CASSPPGGRALNEQFF. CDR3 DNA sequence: TGTGCCAGCTCACCACCCGGCGGGAGGGCCCTCAATGAGCAGTTCTTC.

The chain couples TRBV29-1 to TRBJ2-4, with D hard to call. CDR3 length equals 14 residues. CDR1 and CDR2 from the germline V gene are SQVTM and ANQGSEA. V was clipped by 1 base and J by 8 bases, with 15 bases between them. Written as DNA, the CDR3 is TGCAGCGTTGAAGGCGACACCAAGGCGGACATTCAGTACTTC. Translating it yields CSVEGDTKADIQYF.

This CDR3 reads CASSEEEGKNIQYF. CDR3 coding DNA: TGTGCCAGCAGTGAGGAGGAGGGCAAAAACATTCAGTACTTC. V and J are TRBV2 and TRBJ2-4; weak D call: TRBD2 (6 bases). Deletions cut 3 bases from V and 3 bases from J, with 9 bases between. Germline CDR1 reads SNHLY; CDR2 reads FYNNEI. The CDR3 has 14 residues.

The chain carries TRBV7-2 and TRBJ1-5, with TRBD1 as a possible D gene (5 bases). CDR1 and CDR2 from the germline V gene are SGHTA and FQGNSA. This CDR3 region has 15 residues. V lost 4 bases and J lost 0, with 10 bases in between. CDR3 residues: CASSSQVDSNQPQHF. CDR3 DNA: TGTGCCAGCAGCTCACAGGTAGATAGCAATCAGCCCCAGCATTTT.

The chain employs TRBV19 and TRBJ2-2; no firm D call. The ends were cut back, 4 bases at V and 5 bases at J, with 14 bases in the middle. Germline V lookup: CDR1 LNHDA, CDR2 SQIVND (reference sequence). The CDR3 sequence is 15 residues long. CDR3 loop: CASSRPGWGTGELFF. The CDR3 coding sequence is TGTGCCAGTAGTAGGCCTGGTTGGGGAACCGGGGAGCTGTTTTTT. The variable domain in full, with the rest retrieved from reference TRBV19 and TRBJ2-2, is DGGITQSPKYLFRKEGQNVTLSCEQNLNHDAMYWYRQDPGQGLRLIYYSQIVNDFQKGDIAEGYSVSREKKESFPLTVTSAQKNPTAFYLCASSRPGWGTGELFFGEGSRLTVL.

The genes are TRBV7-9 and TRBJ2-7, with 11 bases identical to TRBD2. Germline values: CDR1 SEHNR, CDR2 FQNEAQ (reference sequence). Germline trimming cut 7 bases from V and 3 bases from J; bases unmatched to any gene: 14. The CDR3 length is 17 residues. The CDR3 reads CASTTYRGGLADYEQYF. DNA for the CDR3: TGTGCCAGCACCACCTACCGGGGGGGACTAGCGGACTACGAGCAGTACTTC.

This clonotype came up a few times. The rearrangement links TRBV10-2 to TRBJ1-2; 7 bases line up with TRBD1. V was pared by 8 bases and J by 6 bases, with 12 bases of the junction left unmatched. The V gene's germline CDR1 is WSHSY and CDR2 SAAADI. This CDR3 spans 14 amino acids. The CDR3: CASAPTKTGDGYTF. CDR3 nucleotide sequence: TGCGCCAGCGCCCCAACCAAAACAGGGGATGGCTACACCTTC.

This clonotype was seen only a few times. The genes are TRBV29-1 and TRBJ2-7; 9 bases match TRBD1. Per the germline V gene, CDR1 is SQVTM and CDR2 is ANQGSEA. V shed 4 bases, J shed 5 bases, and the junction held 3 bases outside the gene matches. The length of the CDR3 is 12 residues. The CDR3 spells CSVGTGEHEQYF. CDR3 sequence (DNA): TGCAGCGTTGGGACAGGGGAACACGAGCAGTACTTC.

CDR3 in DNA: TGTGCCAGCAGCCTCTTAGGTGGCGGGAGAGTTAGCGAGCAGTACTTC. The encoded protein is CASSLLGGGRVSEQYF. V is TRBV7-8 and J is TRBJ2-7; 7 positions match TRBD2. Germline V gene lookup returns CDR1 SGHVS and CDR2 FQNEAQ. This CDR3 is 16 amino acids long. V was clipped by 5 bases and J by 6 bases; unmatched bases: 16. Full variable domain (outside the CDR3, taken from reference TRBV7-8 and TRBJ2-7): GAGVSQSPRYKVAKRGQDVALRCDPISGHVSLFWYQQALGQGPEFLTYFQNEAQLDKSGLPSDRFFAERPEGSVSTLKIQRTQQEDSAVYLCASSLLGGGRVSEQYFGPGTRLTVT.

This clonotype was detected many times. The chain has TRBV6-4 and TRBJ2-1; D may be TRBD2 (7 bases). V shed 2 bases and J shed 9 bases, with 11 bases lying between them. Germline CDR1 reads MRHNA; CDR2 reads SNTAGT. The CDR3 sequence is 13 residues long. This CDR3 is CASSDGGAGEQFF. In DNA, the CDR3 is TGTGCCAGCAGTGACGGGGGGGCCGGTGAGCAGTTCTTC.